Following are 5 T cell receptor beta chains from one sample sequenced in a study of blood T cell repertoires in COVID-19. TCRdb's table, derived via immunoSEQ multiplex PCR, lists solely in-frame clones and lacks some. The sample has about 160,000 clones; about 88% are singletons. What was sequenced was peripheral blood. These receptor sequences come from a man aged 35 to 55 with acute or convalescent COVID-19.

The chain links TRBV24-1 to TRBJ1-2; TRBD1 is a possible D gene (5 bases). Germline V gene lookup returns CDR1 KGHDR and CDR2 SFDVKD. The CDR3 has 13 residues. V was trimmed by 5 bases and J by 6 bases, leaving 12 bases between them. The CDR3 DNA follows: TGTGCCACCAGTGTCGAGGGGACTAATGGCTACACCTTC. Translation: CATSVEGTNGYTF.

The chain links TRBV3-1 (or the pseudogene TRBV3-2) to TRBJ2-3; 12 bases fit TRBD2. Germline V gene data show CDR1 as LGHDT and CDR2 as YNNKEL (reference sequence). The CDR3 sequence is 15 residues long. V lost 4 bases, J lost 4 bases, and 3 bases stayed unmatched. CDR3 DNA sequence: TGTGCCAGCAGCCTGACTAGCGGGGGCCCAGATACGCAGTATTTT. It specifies CASSLTSGGPDTQYF.

Here the CDR3 reads CASSDRGLVPETQYF. In DNA form, the CDR3 reads TGTGCCAGCAGTGATAGGGGACTAGTTCCAGAGACCCAGTACTTC. J is TRBJ2-5 and V is TRBV2; 8 positions match TRBD2. This CDR3 region has 15 residues. CDR1 SNHLY and CDR2 FYNNEI come from the germline V gene. The V gene end was trimmed by 3 bases and the J gene end by 4 bases; junction bases not matched to a gene: 7.

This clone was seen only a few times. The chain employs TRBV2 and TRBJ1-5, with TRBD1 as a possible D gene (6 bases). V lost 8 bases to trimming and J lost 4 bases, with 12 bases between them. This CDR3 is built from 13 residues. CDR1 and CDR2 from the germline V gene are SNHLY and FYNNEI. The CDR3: CASGYRENQPQHF. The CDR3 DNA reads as TGTGCCAGCGGGTACAGGGAGAATCAGCCCCAGCATTTT.

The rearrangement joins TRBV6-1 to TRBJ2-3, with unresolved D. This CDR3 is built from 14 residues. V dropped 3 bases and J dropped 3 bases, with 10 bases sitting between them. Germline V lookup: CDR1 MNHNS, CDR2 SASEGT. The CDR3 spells CASSEGRRTDTQYF. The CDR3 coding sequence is TGTGCCAGCAGTGAGGGCAGAAGGACAGATACGCAGTATTTT.